A single sample gave rise to the 29 T cell receptor beta chains below, sequenced in a study of blood T cell repertoires in COVID-19. Sequenced by immunoSEQ multiplex PCR; TCRdb stores in-frame clones only, minus some. This sample has roughly 100,000 clones; roughly 84% occur once, and the top ten carry over 2%. The source material was peripheral blood. The receptor source for this set is a human donor in a cohort sampled during active COVID-19.

V is TRBV7-9 and J is TRBJ1-1; a possible D gene is TRBD1 (5 bases). Germline V gene data show CDR1 as SEHNR and CDR2 as FQNEAQ (reference sequence). The CDR3 runs to 14 residues. Trimming took 3 bases from V and 1 from J, leaving 9 bases between them. The CDR3 coding sequence is TGTGCCAGCAGCTTTGGGCAGGGGAACACTGAAGCTTTCTTT. Translated, it gives CASSFGQGNTEAFF.

As regards this clone: The junction does not match germline at one end; this may be a read error. This chain links TRBV7-2 with TRBJ1-5; possibly TRBD1 for D (6 bases). The CDR3 is made up of 15 amino acids. Germline CDR1 is SGHTA and CDR2 is FQGNSA. CDR3 in amino acids: CASSLAGAINQPQHF. DNA for the CDR3: TGTGCCAGCAGCCTAGCGGGGGCGATAAATCAGCCCCAGCATTTT.

The rearrangement links TRBV5-6 to TRBJ2-2, with 10 bases identical to TRBD1. Trimming at V came to 4 bases and at J to 4 bases, leaving 7 bases not matched to a gene. The CDR3 is 16 amino acids. CDR1 and CDR2 from the germline V gene are SGHDT and YYEEEE. CDR3 DNA sequence: TGTGCCAGCAGCGGGGGGACAGGGGTAATCACCGGGGAGCTGTTTTTT. Protein sequence: CASSGGTGVITGELFF.

This chain joins TRBV5-1 and TRBJ1-1; D perhaps matches TRBD1 (6 bases). Trimming removed 0 bases at V and 5 bases at J, with 14 bases between. The CDR3 runs to 15 residues. Germline-derived CDR1 and CDR2 are SGHRS and YFSETQ. The CDR3 nucleotides read TGCGCCAGCAGCTTGGTTCCAGGGGATGCTACTGAAGCTTTCTTT. Its translation: CASSLVPGDATEAFF.

The gene calls are TRBV11-2 and TRBJ2-3; 14 nucleotides align to TRBD2. The CDR3 is 18 residues long. V gave up 6 bases and J gave up 3 bases; unmatched junction bases: 11. From germline, CDR1 is SGHAT and CDR2 FQNNGV. CDR3 in amino acids: CASRARTSGGPRTDTQYF. CDR3 coding DNA: TGTGCCAGCAGGGCCCGGACTAGCGGGGGGCCGCGGACAGATACGCAGTATTTT.

The rearrangement links TRBV28 to TRBJ2-1; 9 bases agree with TRBD2. After removal of 2 bases from V and 5 bases from J, the junction contained 4 bases not matched to a gene. From germline, CDR1 is MDHEN and CDR2 SYDVKM. The CDR3 covers 15 residues. CDR3 region: CASSLKAGGNNEQFF. CDR3 coding DNA: TGTGCCAGCAGTTTAAAGGCGGGGGGGAACAATGAGCAGTTCTTC.

The rearrangement links TRBV4-2 to TRBJ2-7, with 10 positions matching TRBD2. Germline loops: CDR1 LGHNA, CDR2 YNFKEQ. The CDR3 extends over 16 amino acids. Losses at the gene ends were 4 bases for V and 3 bases for J; bases not matched to a gene: 9. As DNA, the CDR3 is TGTGCCAGCAGCCCCTCTATGGCTAGCGGGAGCTACGAGCAGTACTTC. This translates into CASSPSMASGSYEQYF.

This chain uses TRBV7-2 with TRBJ2-2, with 12 bases lining up with TRBD2. The germline CDR1 and CDR2 sequences are SGHTA and FQGNSA. V dropped 4 bases and J dropped 6; count of bases not matched to a gene: 15. CDR3 size: 19 residues. CDR3 amino acids: CASSSRLAGELGKPGELFF. The CDR3 nucleotides are TGTGCCAGCAGCTCGCGACTAGCGGGGGAGCTTGGGAAGCCCGGGGAGCTGTTTTTT.

This clone has a single count. This sequence joins TRBV15 and TRBJ2-1; D is undetermined. With 1 base removed from V and 7 bases from J, the gap between germline ends came to 5 bases. This CDR3 has 12 residues. The germline gives CDR1 LNHNV, CDR2 YYDKDF (reference sequence). The CDR3 DNA reads TGTGCCACCAGCAGAGTGTCGAATGAGCAGTTCTTC. Translated, it gives CATSRVSNEQFF.

The rearrangement joins TRBV10-3 to TRBJ2-5; TRBD2 agrees at 10 bases. Germline loops: CDR1 ENHRY, CDR2 SYGVKD. Trimming took 0 bases from V and 5 from J; bases not matched to a gene: 6. CDR3 length equals 16 residues. In nucleotides, the CDR3 is TGTGCCATCAGTGAGTCGGGACTAGCGATAGGGGAGACCCAGTACTTC. Translation: CAISESGLAIGETQYF.

The CDR3 DNA is TGTGCCAGTAGCGACAGGGGCGCCCCTGAAGCTTTCTTT. It translates to CASSDRGAPEAFF. This rearrangement joins TRBV19 to TRBJ1-1; 8 bases map to TRBD1. This CDR3 contains 13 residues. The germline V gene has CDR1 LNHDA and CDR2 SQIVND (reference sequence). V shed 6 bases and J 6 bases; nucleotides not matched to a gene: 6.

The chain is built from TRBV28 and TRBJ2-5, with D possibly matching TRBD2 (6 bases). The V end was cut by 6 bases, the J end by 2 bases, with 16 bases between. CDR3 size: 15 residues. Germline V CDR1 and CDR2: MDHEN, SYDVKM. The CDR3 region is CASSPGGEAQETQYF. Written as DNA, the CDR3 is TGTGCCAGCAGCCCTGGAGGGGAGGCTCAAGAGACCCAGTACTTC.

J is TRBJ1-2 and V is TRBV7-9, with D perhaps TRBD1 (5 bases). CDR3 size: 15 residues. Trimming pared 7 bases from V and 1 base from J, leaving 16 bases between. Looked up from germline, CDR1 is SEHNR and CDR2 is FQNEAQ (reference sequence). In nucleotides, the CDR3 is TGTGCCAGCACCCGATGGGGGGGGGATAACTATGGCTACACCTTC. Encoded protein: CASTRWGGDNYGYTF.

The rearrangement links TRBV3-1 (or the pseudogene TRBV3-2) to TRBJ1-2; 7 positions match TRBD1. CDR1 LGHDT and CDR2 YNNKEL come from the germline V gene (reference sequence). The CDR3 spans 15 residues. Unmatched junction bases numbered 6, after V lost 4 bases and J lost 1 base. DNA for the CDR3: TGTGCCAGCAGCCCGGGACAGCCGCGTAACTATGGCTACACCTTC. Residues: CASSPGQPRNYGYTF.

The genes are TRBV28 and TRBJ2-7, with D perhaps matching TRBD2 (5 bases). The CDR3 totals 16 residues. Germline loops: CDR1 MDHEN, CDR2 SYDVKM. Trimming stripped 5 bases from V and 7 bases from J, with 24 bases between. CDR3 sequence reads: CASSPPPMSGTMEQYF. CDR3 bases: TGTGCCAGCAGTCCCCCCCCTATGAGCGGAACCATGGAGCAGTACTTC.

The chain joins TRBV2 to TRBJ1-5; D is unclear. V was trimmed by 4 bases and J by 5 bases, leaving 9 bases between them. Per the germline V gene, CDR1 is SNHLY and CDR2 is FYNNEI. The CDR3 is made up of 13 amino acids. The CDR3 loop reads CASSAGSYQPQHF. CDR3 bases: TGTGCCAGCAGTGCAGGCAGCTATCAGCCCCAGCATTTT.

The chain has TRBV11-3 and TRBJ2-5; 12 bases agree with TRBD2. The germline V gene encodes CDR1 SGHNT and CDR2 YENEEA. The CDR3 covers 17 residues. V gave up 5 bases and J gave up 5 bases; unmatched junction bases: 12. In nucleotides, the CDR3 is TGTGCCAGCAGCCCAGGACTAGCGGGGACTGGGGGGGAGACCCAGTACTTC. Translated, it gives CASSPGLAGTGGETQYF.

This clone was seen just once. The gene calls are TRBV20-1 and TRBJ1-1, with unresolved D. V shed 3 bases and J shed 5 bases, with 16 bases lying between them. This CDR3 region has 14 residues. CDR1 is DFQATT, CDR2 SNEGSKA, per germline (reference sequence). The CDR3 reads CSASRSYEVTEAFF. The CDR3 DNA sequence: TGCAGTGCTAGTCGATCATATGAGGTTACTGAAGCTTTCTTT.

The chain combines TRBV4-2 with TRBJ2-2, with no clear D. V lost 0 bases and J lost 8, with 10 bases in between. CDR3 length: 14 amino acids. Germline V gives CDR1 LGHNA, CDR2 YNFKEQ. The CDR3 sequence: CASSQEMARGELFF. In DNA, the CDR3 is TGTGCCAGCAGCCAAGAGATGGCCCGTGGGGAGCTGTTTTTT.

The chain links TRBV7-3 to TRBJ2-3; D is unresolved. The length of the CDR3 is 13 residues. V was trimmed by 7 bases and J by 11 bases, leaving 19 bases between them. Germline values: CDR1 SGHTA, CDR2 FQGTGA. Here the CDR3 DNA reads TGTGCCAGCACCACGGGTCTTATCGAGGAGCAGTATTTT. It specifies CASTTGLIEEQYF.

The chain has TRBV5-1 and TRBJ2-3; TRBD1 is a possible D gene (7 bases). The V gene lost 3 bases and the J gene lost 0 bases, with 14 bases spanning the gap. Germline-derived CDR1 and CDR2 are SGHRS and YFSETQ. This CDR3 spans 16 amino acids. CDR3 amino acids: CASSSAGGGSTDTQYF. CDR3 bases: TGCGCCAGCAGCTCAGCAGGGGGAGGTAGCACAGATACGCAGTATTTT. Looking up the rest from reference TRBV5-1 and TRBJ2-3 gives the full variable domain: KAGVTQTPRYLIKTRGQQVTLSCSPISGHRSVSWYQQTPGQGLQFLFEYFSETQRNKGNFPGRFSGRQFSNSRSEMNVSTLELGDSALYLCASSSAGGGSTDTQYFGPGTRLTVL.

V usage is TRBV30 and J usage is TRBJ1-2, with TRBD1 matching over 12 bases. The CDR3 is 13 residues long. CDR1 and CDR2 from the germline V gene are GTSNPN and SVGIG (reference sequence). V shed 5 bases and J 8 bases; nucleotides not matched to a gene: 6. The CDR3 sequence is CAWEGQGAKGYTF. Written as DNA, the CDR3 is TGTGCCTGGGAGGGACAGGGGGCAAAGGGCTACACCTTC. The variable domain in full, completed from reference TRBV30 and TRBJ1-2, reads SQTIHQWPATLVQPVGSPLSLECTVEGTSNPNLYWYRQAAGRGLQLLFYSVGIGQISSEVPQNLSASRPQDRQFILSSKKLLLSDSGFYLCAWEGQGAKGYTFGSGTRLTVV.

This chain connects TRBV21-1 to TRBJ1-2; the table names TRBD1, a call not compared with the DNA. TRBV21-1 is classified as a pseudogene. This CDR3 contains 17 residues. CDR3 in amino acids: CASSKPSWGTASYGYTF. The CDR3, as DNA: TGTGCCAGCAGCAAACCATCGTGGGGGACAGCCTCCTATGGCTACACCTTC.

This clone has only a few counts. The chain employs TRBV10-3 and TRBJ2-3, with 8 bases that match TRBD2. The CDR3 sequence is 16 residues long. V lost 6 bases to trimming and J lost 0 bases; unmatched junction nucleotides: 8. Germline V gene data show CDR1 as ENHRY and CDR2 as SYGVKD. The CDR3 here is CAIRAAGGGSTDTQYF. DNA for the CDR3: TGTGCCATCAGGGCGGCGGGAGGTGGGAGCACAGATACGCAGTATTTT.

The chain uses TRBV7-9 and TRBJ2-7; D unresolved. The CDR3 totals 14 residues. Germline-derived CDR1 and CDR2 are SEHNR and FQNEAQ (reference sequence). V was clipped by 2 bases and J by 0 bases, with 8 bases between them. The CDR3 is CASSLSPYSYEQYF. The CDR3 nucleotides are TGTGCCAGCAGCTTATCCCCTTACTCCTACGAGCAGTACTTC.

CDR3 residues: CASSLSPGTMYGNTIYF. In DNA, the CDR3 is TGTGCCAGCTCATTATCCCCCGGGACAATGTATGGAAACACCATATATTTT. The gene calls are TRBV18 and TRBJ1-3; tentatively, D is TRBD1 (6 bases). Trimming stripped 5 bases from V and 3 bases from J, with 20 bases between. CDR1 and CDR2 (germline): KGHSH, LQKENI. This CDR3 has 17 amino acids.

The rearrangement joins TRBV7-9 to TRBJ1-1, with 8 bases lining up with TRBD1. CDR3 size: 14 residues. The germline gives CDR1 SEHNR, CDR2 FQNEAQ (reference sequence). J was trimmed by 3 bases and V by 2 bases; bases with no gene match: 2. CDR3 amino acids: CASSLQGADTEAFF. CDR3 bases: TGTGCCAGCAGCTTACAGGGGGCTGACACTGAAGCTTTCTTT.

The chain has TRBV7-8 and TRBJ1-6; a possible D gene is TRBD1 (5 bases). CDR1 is SGHVS, CDR2 FQNEAQ, per germline. CDR3 size: 14 residues. V gave up 3 bases and J gave up 11 bases, with 14 bases separating them. The CDR3 region is CASSFGNGGAPLHF. DNA for the CDR3: TGTGCCAGCAGCTTCGGGAACGGGGGGGCACCCCTCCACTTT.

This clone has only one observation. V usage is TRBV6-5 and J usage is TRBJ2-1; no clear D gene. Per germline, CDR1 MNHEY and CDR2 SVGAGI. Deletions cut 6 bases from V and 1 base from J, with 7 bases between. The CDR3 has 13 residues. CDR3 region: CASSPFSYNEQFF. The CDR3 DNA sequence: TGTGCCAGCAGCCCCTTTTCCTACAATGAGCAGTTCTTC.